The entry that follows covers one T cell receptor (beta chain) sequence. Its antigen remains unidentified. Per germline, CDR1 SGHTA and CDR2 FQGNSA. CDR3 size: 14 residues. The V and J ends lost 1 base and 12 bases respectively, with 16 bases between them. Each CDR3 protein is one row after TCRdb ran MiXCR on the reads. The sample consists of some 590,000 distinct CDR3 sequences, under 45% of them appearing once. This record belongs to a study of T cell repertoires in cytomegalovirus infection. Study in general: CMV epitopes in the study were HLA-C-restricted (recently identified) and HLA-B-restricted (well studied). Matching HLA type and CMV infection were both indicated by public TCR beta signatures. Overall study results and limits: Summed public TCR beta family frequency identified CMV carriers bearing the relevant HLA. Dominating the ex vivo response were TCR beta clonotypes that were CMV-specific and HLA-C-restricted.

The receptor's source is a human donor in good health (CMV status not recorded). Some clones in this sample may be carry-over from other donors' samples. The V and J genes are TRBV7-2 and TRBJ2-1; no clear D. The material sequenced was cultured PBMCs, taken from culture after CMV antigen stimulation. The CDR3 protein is CASSLVPLNMGQFF. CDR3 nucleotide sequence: TGTGCCAGCAGCTTAGTCCCCCTGAACATGGGGCAGTTCTTC. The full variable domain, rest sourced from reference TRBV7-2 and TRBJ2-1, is GAGVSQSPSNKVTEKGKDVELRCDPISGHTALYWYRQSLGQGLEFLIYFQGNSAPDKSGLPSDRFSAERTGGSVSTLTIQRTQQEDSAVYLCASSLVPLNMGQFFGPGTRLTVL.